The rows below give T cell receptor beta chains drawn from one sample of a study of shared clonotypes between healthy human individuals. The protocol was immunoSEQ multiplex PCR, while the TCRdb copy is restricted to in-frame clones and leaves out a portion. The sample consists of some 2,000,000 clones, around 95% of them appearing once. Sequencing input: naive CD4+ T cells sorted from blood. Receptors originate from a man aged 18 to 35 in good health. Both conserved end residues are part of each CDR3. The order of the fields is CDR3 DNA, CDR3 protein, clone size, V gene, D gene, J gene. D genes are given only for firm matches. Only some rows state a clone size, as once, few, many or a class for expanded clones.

CDR3nt: TGTGCCAGCAGCTTAAACGGGGGGGCCGATACGCAGTATTTT; CDR3aa: CASSLNGGADTQYF; abundance: NA; v_gene: TRBV7-3; d_gene: TRBD2; j_gene: TRBJ2-3
CDR3nt: TGTGCCACGTCGCCAGCATCTGCCCTGCCCCTCCACTTT; CDR3aa: CATSPASALPLHF; abundance: NA; v_gene: TRBV15; d_gene: NA; j_gene: TRBJ1-6
CDR3nt: TGTGCCAGCAGCGTGACAGGGGATGGAGAGACCCAGTACTTC; CDR3aa: CASSVTGDGETQYF; abundance: NA; v_gene: TRBV9; d_gene: TRBD1; j_gene: TRBJ2-5
CDR3nt: TGTGCCAGCAGTGCAGGGGACGGGACTGAAGCTTTCTTT; CDR3aa: CASSAGDGTEAFF; abundance: NA; v_gene: TRBV25-1; d_gene: NA; j_gene: TRBJ1-1
CDR3nt: TGTGCCAGTCAGGAAGGACTACAAAACGATGAGCAGTTCTTC; CDR3aa: CASQEGLQNDEQFF; abundance: NA; v_gene: TRBV2; d_gene: NA; j_gene: TRBJ2-1
CDR3nt: TGTGCCTGGAGTGTATCCCAGGGGGGTTCACCCCTCCACTTT; CDR3aa: CAWSVSQGGSPLHF; abundance: NA; v_gene: TRBV30; d_gene: TRBD1; j_gene: TRBJ1-6
CDR3nt: TGTGCCAGCAGTATCATTAACTACGAGCAGTACTTC; CDR3aa: CASSIINYEQYF; abundance: NA; v_gene: TRBV2; d_gene: NA; j_gene: TRBJ2-7
CDR3nt: TGTGCCAGTAGCAAAGGGGGGGGAACGTACAATGAGCAGTTCTTC; CDR3aa: CASSKGGGTYNEQFF; abundance: NA; v_gene: TRBV19; d_gene: NA; j_gene: TRBJ2-1
CDR3nt: TGTGCCAGCAGCGTAGAGCTCAGCGGGAGGGTCGAGCAGTACTTC; CDR3aa: CASSVELSGRVEQYF; abundance: NA; v_gene: TRBV9; d_gene: TRBD2; j_gene: TRBJ2-7
CDR3nt: TGTGCCAGCTCACCCCGCGAGGGGACAGGGTCTAATTATGAAAAACTGTTTTTT; CDR3aa: CASSPREGTGSNYEKLFF; abundance: once; v_gene: TRBV18; d_gene: TRBD1; j_gene: TRBJ1-4
CDR3nt: TGCGCCAGCAGCTGGGACCTCACTGAAGCTTTCTTT; CDR3aa: CASSWDLTEAFF; abundance: NA; v_gene: TRBV5-1; d_gene: NA; j_gene: TRBJ1-1
CDR3nt: TGTGCCACCTCGGGGGGACCCAATCAGCCCCAGCATTTT; CDR3aa: CATSGGPNQPQHF; abundance: NA; v_gene: TRBV10-3; d_gene: NA; j_gene: TRBJ1-5
CDR3nt: TGCAGCGTGAGCCCGGGACTAGCGGGCGAGCAGTTCTTC; CDR3aa: CSVSPGLAGEQFF; abundance: NA; v_gene: TRBV29-1; d_gene: TRBD2; j_gene: TRBJ2-1
CDR3nt: TGTGCCAGTAGTATAGCGTTGACTAGCGCGAAAAATGAGCAGTTCTTC; CDR3aa: CASSIALTSAKNEQFF; abundance: NA; v_gene: TRBV19; d_gene: TRBD2; j_gene: TRBJ2-1
CDR3nt: TGTGCCAGCAGCAGGGGCGGTTACGAGCAGTACTTC; CDR3aa: CASSRGGYEQYF; abundance: NA; v_gene: TRBV6-5; d_gene: NA; j_gene: TRBJ2-7
CDR3nt: TGTGCCAGCAAGGTTAGCAATCAGCCCCAGCATTTT; CDR3aa: CASKVSNQPQHF; abundance: NA; v_gene: TRBV28; d_gene: NA; j_gene: TRBJ1-5
CDR3nt: TGTGCCAGCAGTTTAAGGCAAACAGATACGCAGTATTTT; CDR3aa: CASSLRQTDTQYF; abundance: NA; v_gene: TRBV28; d_gene: NA; j_gene: TRBJ2-3
CDR3nt: TGCGCCAGCAGTTTCGGGGGGGCCATAGAGACCCAGTACTTC; CDR3aa: CASSFGGAIETQYF; abundance: NA; v_gene: TRBV5-1; d_gene: TRBD2; j_gene: TRBJ2-5
CDR3nt: TGTGCCAGCTCACCACTGGGCAGGGGCGTCGGAAACACCATATATTTT; CDR3aa: CASSPLGRGVGNTIYF; abundance: NA; v_gene: TRBV18; d_gene: NA; j_gene: TRBJ1-3
CDR3nt: TGTGCTAGCAGCCTAGACGGGACGGGGGCCAACGTCCTGACTTTC; CDR3aa: CASSLDGTGANVLTF; abundance: NA; v_gene: TRBV7-7; d_gene: NA; j_gene: TRBJ2-6
CDR3nt: TGCGCCAGCAGCCCTTACAGGGCAGATACGCAGTATTTT; CDR3aa: CASSPYRADTQYF; abundance: NA; v_gene: TRBV4-1; d_gene: NA; j_gene: TRBJ2-3
CDR3nt: TGCGCCAGCAGCCAAGAGCCACCGGGACTAGCGGGCGTGGGGGCTTCCCACGAGCAGTACTTC; CDR3aa: CASSQEPPGLAGVGASHEQYF; abundance: NA; v_gene: TRBV4-3; d_gene: TRBD2; j_gene: TRBJ2-7
CDR3nt: TGTGCCAGCAGATCCCCGTATCTATCCAATGAGCAGTTCTTC; CDR3aa: CASRSPYLSNEQFF; abundance: NA; v_gene: TRBV5-8; d_gene: NA; j_gene: TRBJ2-1
CDR3nt: TGTGCCAGCAGCCGCACAGGGAGCTCTGGAAACACCATATATTTT; CDR3aa: CASSRTGSSGNTIYF; abundance: NA; v_gene: TRBV7-8; d_gene: NA; j_gene: TRBJ1-3
CDR3nt: TGTGCCAGCAGTGACGGACAGGGGAGAACTGAAGCTTTCTTT; CDR3aa: CASSDGQGRTEAFF; abundance: NA; v_gene: TRBV6-1; d_gene: TRBD1; j_gene: TRBJ1-1
CDR3nt: TGTGCCAGCAGCTTAGAAGCCCCTCTTTGGGGCGGGACCTACGAGCAGTACTTC; CDR3aa: CASSLEAPLWGGTYEQYF; abundance: once; v_gene: TRBV7-2; d_gene: NA; j_gene: TRBJ2-7
CDR3nt: TGTGCCAGCACCTCGGGGCACTATGGCTACACCTTC; CDR3aa: CASTSGHYGYTF; abundance: NA; v_gene: TRBV28; d_gene: NA; j_gene: TRBJ1-2
CDR3nt: TGTGCCAGCAGCTTTGAGGGACCTAACTATGGCTACACCTTC; CDR3aa: CASSFEGPNYGYTF; abundance: NA; v_gene: TRBV7-9; d_gene: NA; j_gene: TRBJ1-2
CDR3nt: TGCGCCAGCAGCTTGGATCCTAGCGGGGGTAGCACAGATACGCAGTATTTT; CDR3aa: CASSLDPSGGSTDTQYF; abundance: NA; v_gene: TRBV5-1; d_gene: TRBD2; j_gene: TRBJ2-3
CDR3nt: TGTGCCAGCAGCTTAGTGCAGCTTTCTGAAAAACTGTTTTTT; CDR3aa: CASSLVQLSEKLFF; abundance: NA; v_gene: TRBV7-8; d_gene: NA; j_gene: TRBJ1-4
CDR3nt: TGTGCCAGCACCGCAGCGGGGGCCACAGATACGCAGTATTTT; CDR3aa: CASTAAGATDTQYF; abundance: NA; v_gene: TRBV6-5; d_gene: TRBD2; j_gene: TRBJ2-3
CDR3nt: TGTGCCAGCAGCTTTTCTCCGACAGCATACAACACTGAAGCTTTCTTT; CDR3aa: CASSFSPTAYNTEAFF; abundance: NA; v_gene: TRBV7-9; d_gene: NA; j_gene: TRBJ1-1
CDR3nt: TGTGCCAGCACCCCGCCCAATCAGCCCCAGCATTTT; CDR3aa: CASTPPNQPQHF; abundance: NA; v_gene: TRBV28; d_gene: NA; j_gene: TRBJ1-5
CDR3nt: TGTGCCAGCAGACCGACTGGGGCCAACGTCCTGACTTTC; CDR3aa: CASRPTGANVLTF; abundance: NA; v_gene: TRBV6-5; d_gene: NA; j_gene: TRBJ2-6
CDR3nt: TGTGCCAGCAGCGTCGGGCAGCCCACCGGGGAGCTGTTTTTT; CDR3aa: CASSVGQPTGELFF; abundance: NA; v_gene: TRBV9; d_gene: NA; j_gene: TRBJ2-2
CDR3nt: TGTGCCAGCAGCTCCCGGGACAGTAATGAAAAACTGTTTTTT; CDR3aa: CASSSRDSNEKLFF; abundance: NA; v_gene: TRBV7-9; d_gene: TRBD1; j_gene: TRBJ1-4
CDR3nt: TGTGCCAGCTCACCGCTTGGACAGAACACAGATACGCAGTATTTT; CDR3aa: CASSPLGQNTDTQYF; abundance: NA; v_gene: TRBV18; d_gene: NA; j_gene: TRBJ2-3
CDR3nt: TGTGCCAGCGCGAGGGGACGGGAGTACGAGCAGTACTTC; CDR3aa: CASARGREYEQYF; abundance: NA; v_gene: TRBV6-5; d_gene: NA; j_gene: TRBJ2-7
CDR3nt: TGCGCCAGCAGTGCGACAGGGGGCCAGGAGACCCAGTACTTC; CDR3aa: CASSATGGQETQYF; abundance: once; v_gene: TRBV10-1; d_gene: TRBD1; j_gene: TRBJ2-5
CDR3nt: TGTGCCAGCAGCTTAAGTCTAGCGGGAGTAAGGAATGAGCAGTTCTTC; CDR3aa: CASSLSLAGVRNEQFF; abundance: NA; v_gene: TRBV11-3; d_gene: TRBD2; j_gene: TRBJ2-1
CDR3nt: TGTGCCAGCTCACCATCGGGACAGGAAGCGAACACCGGGGAGCTGTTTTTT; CDR3aa: CASSPSGQEANTGELFF; abundance: NA; v_gene: TRBV18; d_gene: TRBD1; j_gene: TRBJ2-2
CDR3nt: TGTGCCAGCAGCGTAGGGGGCGGACTAGGGAACACCGGGGAGCTGTTTTTT; CDR3aa: CASSVGGGLGNTGELFF; abundance: NA; v_gene: TRBV9; d_gene: TRBD2; j_gene: TRBJ2-2
CDR3nt: TGTGCCAGCAGGGACCTCCTAGCCAATCAGCCCCAGCATTTT; CDR3aa: CASRDLLANQPQHF; abundance: NA; v_gene: TRBV6-6; d_gene: NA; j_gene: TRBJ1-5
CDR3nt: TGTGCCTGGAGTGCTAACCCAGGCCGAGGAAACACCATATATTTT; CDR3aa: CAWSANPGRGNTIYF; abundance: NA; v_gene: TRBV30; d_gene: NA; j_gene: TRBJ1-3
CDR3nt: TGTGCCAGCAGTTTAGGGCAGGGGACTGGGGCCAACGTCCTGACTTTC; CDR3aa: CASSLGQGTGANVLTF; abundance: NA; v_gene: TRBV6-5; d_gene: NA; j_gene: TRBJ2-6
CDR3nt: TGTGCCAGCAGCGCAGGGGGCGGAGGATACGAGCAGTACTTC; CDR3aa: CASSAGGGGYEQYF; abundance: NA; v_gene: TRBV9; d_gene: TRBD1; j_gene: TRBJ2-7
CDR3nt: TGTGCCAGCAGCTCCGGGACAGGGGCCTCAAACTATGGCTACACCTTC; CDR3aa: CASSSGTGASNYGYTF; abundance: NA; v_gene: TRBV5-6; d_gene: TRBD1; j_gene: TRBJ1-2
CDR3nt: TGTGCCAGCAGTGTCCTCAGACAAGGGCGGTACTTC; CDR3aa: CASSVLRQGRYF; abundance: NA; v_gene: TRBV6-1; d_gene: NA; j_gene: TRBJ2-7
CDR3nt: TGTGCCAGCAGCTTAACACCCCCGAGCGGGAGGAGCTCCTACAATGAGCAGTTCTTC; CDR3aa: CASSLTPPSGRSSYNEQFF; abundance: NA; v_gene: TRBV7-2; d_gene: TRBD2; j_gene: TRBJ2-1
CDR3nt: TGTGCCAGCAGTGAAGAAGTTAGCTCCCATGAGCAGTTCTTC; CDR3aa: CASSEEVSSHEQFF; abundance: NA; v_gene: TRBV2; d_gene: NA; j_gene: TRBJ2-1
CDR3nt: TGCAGTGCTAGAGATTTCGATACGCAGTATTTT; CDR3aa: CSARDFDTQYF; abundance: NA; v_gene: TRBV20-1; d_gene: NA; j_gene: TRBJ2-3
CDR3nt: TGCGCCAGCAGCCAGCGGGACACAGGGTCTCGGGTCTATAATTCACCCCTCCACTTT; CDR3aa: CASSQRDTGSRVYNSPLHF; abundance: once; v_gene: TRBV5-1; d_gene: NA; j_gene: TRBJ1-6
CDR3nt: TGTGCCAGCAGCCCAAGAAGAGGGGGACTAGCGGGAACGGAGACCCAGTACTTC; CDR3aa: CASSPRRGGLAGTETQYF; abundance: once; v_gene: TRBV7-2; d_gene: TRBD2; j_gene: TRBJ2-5
CDR3nt: TGCGCCAGCAGCATGAACCTCGGAACCGGGGAGCTGTTTTTT; CDR3aa: CASSMNLGTGELFF; abundance: NA; v_gene: TRBV5-1; d_gene: NA; j_gene: TRBJ2-2